This T cell receptor beta chain was identified during a study of shared clonotypes between healthy human individuals. Study findings and constraints: Only blood was sampled, and tissue TCR repertoires likely differ from blood ones.

A remark on this clone: What it binds is unknown.

Naive-designated CD8 cells lacked CD45RO, were positively enriched for CCR7, and omitted terminally differentiated effector memory CD45RA+ cells. There are 16 residues in the CDR3. Trimming at V came to 0 bases and at J to 4 bases, leaving 9 bases not matched to a gene. CDR1 and CDR2 from the germline V gene are ENHRY and SYGVKD. Sequencing was performed with immunoSEQ multiplex PCR; in TCRdb, only in-frame clones are kept and a portion is missing. The data hold about 2 million clones, with 85% to 95% observed a single time. The TCR sequence derives from a man in his late teens or twenties in good health. Sequences were obtained from naive CD8+ T cells sorted from blood. The chain couples TRBV10-3 to TRBJ2-7; 7 bases agree with TRBD2. The CDR3 loop is CAISESWSGEGYEQYF. The CDR3 DNA reads TGTGCCATCAGTGAGTCTTGGAGCGGGGAAGGGTACGAGCAGTACTTC.